The TCR beta chain described here comes from a study of blood T cell repertoires in COVID-19. Study-level background: Acute and convalescent COVID-19 samples came from the United States, Italy and Spain.

The CDR3 is made up of 17 amino acids. V was pared by 11 bases and J by 0 bases, with 23 bases between. Germline loops: CDR1 MDHEN, CDR2 SYDVKM. The authors' processing: Estimates of nucleated cell counts were drawn from the amplification of reference gene primers. Data came from immunoSEQ multiplex PCR; TCRdb stores just in-frame clones and leaves some out. From that table come the V and J calls and clone size; the DNA was used to work out D and trimming. This table holds 150,000 to 200,000 clones, less than 90% found once. The V and J genes are TRBV28 and TRBJ1-3, with D perhaps matching TRBD1 (5 bases). The TCR originated in a young man with active or convalescent COVID-19. The sequencing sample was made of peripheral blood. The CDR3 spells CAAWGTLGDRSGNTIYF. In DNA, the CDR3 is TGTGCCGCTTGGGGTACCCTAGGGGATCGCTCTGGAAACACCATATATTTT.